These 13 T cell receptor beta chains were sequenced from one sample in a study of blood T cell repertoires in COVID-19. Measured with immunoSEQ multiplex PCR; TCRdb has only the in-frame clones, and not every one. The sample records hundreds of thousands of clones, roughly 88% being singletons. Sequenced sample: PBMCs or T cells enriched from blood (not recorded which). The receptor source for this set is a young woman who had been exposed to COVID-19.

This rearrangement joins TRBV27 to TRBJ2-7; the match to TRBD1 covers 10 bases. The V gene end was trimmed by 6 bases and the J gene end by 4 bases; junction bases not matched to a gene: 3. CDR1 MNHEY and CDR2 SMNVEV come from the germline V gene (reference sequence). The CDR3 runs to 13 residues. This CDR3 reads CASSPGQGYEQYF. The CDR3 bases are TGTGCCAGCAGCCCGGGACAGGGGTACGAGCAGTACTTC.

This chain links TRBV6-5 with TRBJ1-1; perhaps TRBD1 as D (6 bases). The CDR3 has 13 amino acids. V lost 6 bases to trimming and J lost 1 base, with 9 bases between them. Germline-derived CDR1 and CDR2 are MNHEY and SVGAGI. CDR3 nucleotides: TGTGCCAGCAGGGCGGACAGGAACACTGAAGCTTTCTTT. Translation gives CASRADRNTEAFF.

This sequence joins TRBV19 and TRBJ2-1, with a weak D call TRBD1 (5 bases). The V and J ends lost 10 bases and 9 bases respectively, with 13 bases between them. In germline, CDR1 is LNHDA, CDR2 SQIVND (reference sequence). The CDR3 spans 11 residues. The chain's CDR3 is CATARGIEQFF. The CDR3 region has the DNA TGTGCCACCGCAAGGGGAATTGAGCAGTTCTTC.

The rearrangement links TRBV11-3 to TRBJ2-1, with 14 bases lining up with TRBD2. J lost 11 bases, V lost 5 bases, and 14 bases had no gene match. This CDR3 region has 17 residues. CDR1 is SGHNT and CDR2 is YENEEA in the germline V gene. This CDR3 reads CASSSDSGTSGSGKQFF. As DNA, the CDR3 is TGTGCCAGCAGCAGTGATTCCGGGACTAGCGGGAGTGGAAAGCAGTTCTTC.

The gene calls are TRBV3-1 (or the pseudogene TRBV3-2) and TRBJ2-7, with a possible D match to TRBD1 (6 bases). The CDR3 runs 14 residues. Trimming stripped 1 base from V and 4 bases from J, with 11 bases between. Germline loops: CDR1 LGHDT, CDR2 YNNKEL (reference sequence). CDR3 amino acids: CASSQVWGPYEQYF. CDR3 bases: TGTGCCAGCAGCCAAGTCTGGGGGCCATACGAGCAGTACTTC.

V usage is TRBV6-5 and J usage is TRBJ1-5; no definite D call. The germline V gene has CDR1 MNHEY and CDR2 SVGAGI. The CDR3 loop spans 16 amino acids. Trimming pared 0 bases from V and 3 bases from J, leaving 12 bases between. In DNA form, the CDR3 reads TGTGCCAGCAGTTACTCTCGACCGGGTTTCAATCAGCCCCAGCATTTT. Translated: CASSYSRPGFNQPQHF.

The gene calls are TRBV19 and TRBJ1-5; D gene ambiguous. The ends were cut back, 8 bases at V and 1 base at J, with 15 bases in the middle. The CDR3 is 15 residues long. Germline lookup yields CDR1 LNHDA and CDR2 SQIVND (reference sequence). Here the CDR3 reads CASRKKESSNQPQHF. As DNA, the CDR3 is TGTGCCAGTCGGAAGAAGGAGTCAAGCAATCAGCCCCAGCATTTT. Drawing the rest from reference TRBV19 and TRBJ1-5, the complete variable domain is DGGITQSPKYLFRKEGQNVTLSCEQNLNHDAMYWYRQDPGQGLRLIYYSQIVNDFQKGDIAEGYSVSREKKESFPLTVTSAQKNPTAFYLCASRKKESSNQPQHFGDGTRLSIL.

This clone was seen a handful of times. The chain has TRBV14 and TRBJ2-7; D remains unclear. CDR3 length equals 11 residues. V was pared by 3 bases and J by 7 bases, with 7 bases between. Germline CDR1 is SGHDN and CDR2 is FVKESK. The CDR3 sequence: CASSQAIEQYF. CDR3 sequence (DNA): TGTGCCAGCAGCCAGGCCATAGAGCAGTACTTC.

The V and J genes are TRBV30 and TRBJ1-4, with D unresolved. The CDR3 has 13 residues. Germline V gene sequence: CDR1 GTSNPN, CDR2 SVGIG (reference sequence). Between the trimmed V and J ends, which lost 2 bases and 6 bases, there was a span of 10 bases. The CDR3 loop is CAWSIRLHEKLFF. Written as DNA, the CDR3 is TGTGCCTGGAGTATACGGTTACATGAAAAACTGTTTTTT. Full variable domain (rest looked up from reference TRBV30 and TRBJ1-4): SQTIHQWPATLVQPVGSPLSLECTVEGTSNPNLYWYRQAAGRGLQLLFYSVGIGQISSEVPQNLSASRPQDRQFILSSKKLLLSDSGFYLCAWSIRLHEKLFFGSGTQLSVL.

The V gene is TRBV6-2 or TRBV6-3, the J gene TRBJ2-7; a possible D gene is TRBD2 (6 bases). The V gene lost 6 bases and the J gene lost 0 bases, with 15 bases spanning the gap. Germline V gene lookup returns CDR1 MNHEY and CDR2 SVGEGT. This CDR3 is 15 amino acids long. Written as DNA, the CDR3 is TGTGCCAGCAGCGCGGCCAGGGAGGACTCCTACGAGCAGTACTTC. Its protein product is CASSAAREDSYEQYF.

The genes are TRBV6-2 or TRBV6-3 and TRBJ1-2; D unresolved. Germline CDR1 reads MNHEY; CDR2 reads SVGEGT. V lost 3 bases and J 3 bases, leaving 5 bases between the germline ends. The CDR3 spans 12 residues. Written as DNA, the CDR3 is TGTGCCAGCAGTTATTCTTACTATGGCTACACCTTC. It specifies CASSYSYYGYTF.

The chain recombines TRBV7-3 with TRBJ1-2; 11 bases are a match to TRBD1. The germline CDR1 and CDR2 sequences are SGHTA and FQGTGA. The CDR3 runs to 16 residues. V was clipped by 5 bases and J by 1 base; unmatched bases: 6. The chain's CDR3 is CASSRTGGEGNYGYTF. The CDR3 bases are TGTGCCAGCAGCCGGACAGGGGGCGAGGGTAACTATGGCTACACCTTC.

The V call is TRBV5-4, the J call TRBJ2-3; 13 bases are shared with TRBD2. V shed 4 bases, J shed 6 bases, and the junction held 8 bases outside the gene matches. This CDR3 has 16 residues. The germline gives CDR1 SGHNT, CDR2 YYREEE (reference sequence). CDR3 DNA sequence: TGTGCCAGCAGCCGTAAACTAGCGGGGGGGCTGGATACGCAGTATTTT. Translated, it gives CASSRKLAGGLDTQYF.